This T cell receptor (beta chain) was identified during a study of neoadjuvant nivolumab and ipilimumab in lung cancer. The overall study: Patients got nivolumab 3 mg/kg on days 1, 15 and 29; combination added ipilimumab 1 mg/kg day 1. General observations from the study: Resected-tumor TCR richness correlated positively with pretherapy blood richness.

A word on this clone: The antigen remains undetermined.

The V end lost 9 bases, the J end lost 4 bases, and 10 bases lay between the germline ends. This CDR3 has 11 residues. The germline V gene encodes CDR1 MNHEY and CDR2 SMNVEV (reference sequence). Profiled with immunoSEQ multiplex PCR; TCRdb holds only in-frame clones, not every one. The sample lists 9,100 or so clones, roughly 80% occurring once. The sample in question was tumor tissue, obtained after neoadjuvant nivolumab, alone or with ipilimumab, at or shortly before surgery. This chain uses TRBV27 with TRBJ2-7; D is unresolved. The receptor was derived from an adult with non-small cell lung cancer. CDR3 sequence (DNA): TGTGCCAGAGGACGGCGATACGAGCAGTACTTC. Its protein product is CARGRRYEQYF.